This TCR beta chain came from a study of early T cells in non-severe SARS-CoV-2 infection (TCRdb year 2021). A note on the overall study: TCR sequencing used bulk RNA from unsorted whole blood, so alpha and beta chains could not be paired. Results and caveats for the whole study, not just this receptor: VDJdb matching was skewed toward anti-spike CD8 responses and likely underestimated virus-specific expansions, missing private and CD4 specificities.

Measured from the cysteine to the phenylalanine, the CDR3 is 14 residues long. Just the 42-base CDR3 DNA is kept, in frame starting at base 1. V loses 5 bases at its end and J loses 3 bases; junction bases beyond the gene matches: 5. In the germline V gene, CDR1 corresponds to SQVTM and CDR2 to ANQGSEA. Library construction relied on 5' RACE. The sequencer listed for this sample is NextSeq 500. In the TCR library protocol, unique molecular identifiers were attached to individual cDNA molecules to correct for PCR bias and sequencing error. Both TCR alpha and beta chains were sequenced, and tight co-correlation was observed between alpha and beta sequence abundances in each sample. In the paper's pipeline: Decombinator V4 was used to annotate the V gene, J gene and CDR3 of the TCR sequences. TCRs were defined as expanded if a significant change between any two time points was detected under a Poisson model with p below 0.0001. Abundances of TCRs were expressed as counts per million after normalisation to the total number of TCRs sequenced in each sample. TRAV1-2 paired with TRAJ12, TRAJ20 or TRAJ33 defined MAIT TCRs, while TRAV10 paired with TRAJ18 defined iNKT TCRs. VDJdb, accessed on 1 November 2021, was searched for TCRs annotated for CMV, EBV and SARS-CoV-2, and TCRs annotated for more than one antigen were excluded. The public reads were reanalyzed by TCRdb: fastp trimming at Q25, MiXCR alignment, in-frame beta chains only. Rows merge per CDR3 protein into single entries with the most common DNA and genes. V and J calls and clone size were set by TCRdb, not the authors. Here the sample has 60,000 to 75,000 distinct CDR3 sequences; around 10% occur a single time. The ten most abundant clones make up about 4.5% of the sample.

This clonotype came up many times. Its antigen remains undetermined. Base qualities are not recorded, but no much larger clone differs from it by a single base. Set within a cohort of healthcare workers in London, UK, this nested case-control study involved weekly PCR testing of nasopharyngeal swabs along with blood sampling. Healthcare workers were recruited between 23 and 31 March 2020, during the week of the UK lockdown, and were followed weekly for up to roughly 15 weeks. This TCR came from an adult who was a healthcare worker with PCR-confirmed SARS-CoV-2 infection or an uninfected control (not recorded which). The specimen sequenced was whole blood. The chain is assembled from TRBV29-1 and TRBJ2-3, with 10 middle bases fitting TRBD2. The DNA reads as follows: TGCAGCGTTATTAGCGGGAGGTTTACAGATACGCAGTATTTT. This codes for CSVISGRFTDTQYF.